These T cell receptor beta chains were read from a single sample in a study of cytomegalovirus exposure and HLA in healthy donors. Clones were sequenced by immunoSEQ multiplex PCR, and TCRdb holds only the in-frame ones, with some missing. Of tens of thousands of clones in the sample, roughly 70% were seen once. The sample taken for sequencing was PBMCs. The origin of the receptors is a woman in her sixties in good health and CMV-seropositive. Each CDR3 is given with its conserved first and last residue. A D gene is named only where the DNA matches it firmly. Clone sizes are given selectively: once, few, many, or a class where the clone is expanded.

j_call	clone_size	v_call	d_call	cdr3_aa	cdr3_nt
TRBJ1-1	-	TRBV10-3	TRBD1	CATGQGTNTEAFF	TGTGCCACGGGACAGGGGACGAACACTGAAGCTTTCTTT
TRBJ1-5	-	TRBV7-2	-	CASSAEQVRQPQHF	TGTGCCAGCAGCGCAGAACAGGTGAGGCAGCCCCAGCATTTT
TRBJ1-1	-	TRBV29-1	-	CSVETSYRVLGEAFF	TGCAGCGTTGAAACCTCCTACAGGGTACTGGGTGAAGCTTTCTTT
TRBJ1-2	-	TRBV11-3	TRBD1	CASSLDRTSYGYTF	TGTGCCAGCAGCCTGGACAGGACGAGCTATGGCTACACCTTC
TRBJ2-1	-	TRBV11-2	TRBD1	CASSPLTGSLYNEQFF	TGTGCCAGCAGCCCCCTGACAGGGTCCCTTTACAATGAGCAGTTCTTC
TRBJ1-2	-	TRBV7-2	-	CASSPGVGYGYTF	TGTGCCAGCAGCCCCGGAGTAGGCTATGGCTACACCTTC
TRBJ2-3	few	TRBV5-8	-	CASSLAQDTDTQYF	TGTGCCAGCAGCTTGGCGCAGGACACAGATACGCAGTATTTT
TRBJ2-1	few	TRBV7-8	-	CASSLVGTLWDNEQFF	TGTGCCAGCAGCTTAGTCGGGACTCTCTGGGACAATGAGCAGTTCTTC
TRBJ1-4	few	TRBV7-9	-	CASSLGQGRPQSEKLFF	TGTGCCAGCAGCTTAGGTCAGGGGCGCCCCCAGTCTGAAAAACTGTTTTTT
TRBJ1-2	-	TRBV6-5	TRBD1	CASSRQGPPGYGYTF	TGTGCCAGCAGTCGACAGGGGCCCCCTGGCTATGGCTACACCTTC
TRBJ2-3	-	TRBV2	-	CASRLQGTSTDTQYF	TGTGCCAGCAGACTACAGGGAACTAGCACAGATACGCAGTATTTT
TRBJ2-7	-	TRBV19	TRBD2	CASGPGTSGGSYEQYF	TGTGCCAGTGGTCCTGGAACTAGCGGGGGCTCCTACGAGCAGTACTTC
TRBJ1-2	-	TRBV19	-	CASSMNGDNGYTF	TGTGCCAGTAGTATGAACGGGGATAACGGCTACACCTTC
TRBJ2-7	once	TRBV14	TRBD1	CASSQVVGTGENEQYF	TGTGCCAGCAGCCAAGTAGTAGGGACAGGGGAGAACGAGCAGTACTTC
TRBJ2-7	-	TRBV7-9	-	CASSFNGGADEQYF	TGTGCCAGCAGCTTTAATGGAGGGGCGGACGAGCAGTACTTC
TRBJ1-5	-	TRBV2	TRBD1	CASRGTGNQPQHF	TGTGCCAGCAGAGGGACAGGAAATCAGCCCCAGCATTTT
TRBJ2-7	-	TRBV7-9	-	CSSSSLGGRAGEQYF	TGTTCCAGCAGCTCATTGGGGGGGCGCGCAGGCGAGCAGTACTTC
TRBJ2-1	-	TRBV18	TRBD2	CASSPPGLAAHEQFF	TGTGCCAGCTCACCACCGGGACTAGCGGCCCATGAGCAGTTCTTC
TRBJ1-2	few	TRBV6-6	TRBD1	CASSTGQGWEDGYTF	TGTGCCAGCAGTACGGGACAGGGGTGGGAAGATGGCTACACCTTC
TRBJ1-2	-	TRBV6-6	-	CASSPSNYGYTF	TGTGCCAGCAGTCCCTCGAACTATGGCTACACCTTC
TRBJ1-2	-	TRBV19	-	CASSIPGGYYGYTF	TGTGCCAGTAGTATCCCAGGAGGGTACTATGGCTACACCTTC
TRBJ1-1	-	TRBV27	-	CASSSGGHEAFF	TGTGCCAGCAGTTCTGGCGGCCATGAAGCTTTCTTT
TRBJ2-2	-	TRBV4-3	TRBD1	CTSSHGDRGTGELFF	TGCACCAGCAGCCATGGGGACAGGGGCACCGGGGAGCTGTTTTTT
TRBJ2-5	few	TRBV7-9	TRBD2	CASSPRGEETQYF	TGTGCCAGCAGCCCTCGGGGGGAGGAGACCCAGTACTTC
TRBJ1-2	-	TRBV6-1	TRBD1	CASRPTGGTDYGYTF	TGTGCCAGCAGACCAACAGGGGGGACAGACTATGGCTACACCTTC
TRBJ2-7	few	TRBV9	-	CASSQNRGEQYF	TGTGCCAGCAGCCAAAATAGGGGCGAGCAGTACTTC
TRBJ1-2	-	TRBV5-4	TRBD1	CASSDDRAYGYTF	TGTGCCAGCAGTGATGACAGGGCCTATGGCTACACCTTC
TRBJ1-2	once	TRBV18	-	CASSPGQGINYGYTF	TGTGCCAGCTCACCGGGCCAGGGGATTAACTATGGCTACACCTTC
TRBJ2-3	once	TRBV13	TRBD1	CASSPGTGPDTQYF	TGTGCCAGCAGCCCTGGGACAGGGCCAGATACGCAGTATTTT
TRBJ1-1	once	TRBV10-2	-	CASIGTSLRRAEAFF	TGCGCCAGCATCGGAACCTCTCTCAGGCGGGCTGAAGCTTTCTTT
TRBJ2-5	-	TRBV7-2	TRBD2	CASSFISRGGGGETQYF	TGTGCCAGCAGCTTTATTTCGCGGGGGGGCGGGGGTGAGACCCAGTACTTC
TRBJ1-4	once	TRBV7-9	-	CASSPDTEVNEKLFF	TGTGCCAGCAGCCCTGACACAGAAGTTAATGAAAAACTGTTTTTT
TRBJ1-5	once	TRBV15	TRBD1	CATSARTGENQPQHF	TGTGCCACCAGCGCCAGGACAGGGGAGAATCAGCCCCAGCATTTT
TRBJ1-2	-	TRBV4-2	-	CASSQVEVQLGGYTF	TGTGCCAGCAGCCAAGTGGAGGTCCAGTTGGGTGGCTACACCTTC
TRBJ1-1	-	TRBV6-1	TRBD1	CASSGQGNTEAFF	TGTGCCAGCAGCGGACAGGGGAACACTGAAGCTTTCTTT
TRBJ1-1	once	TRBV5-1	-	CASRAEMNTEAFF	TGCGCCAGCAGGGCAGAAATGAACACTGAAGCTTTCTTT
TRBJ2-7	-	TRBV29-1	-	CSVASGYWTYEQYF	TGCAGCGTTGCATCAGGGTATTGGACCTACGAGCAGTACTTC
TRBJ2-1	-	TRBV29-1	-	CSGRSQGEQFF	TGCAGCGGGAGGTCCCAAGGTGAGCAGTTCTTC
TRBJ1-3	few	TRBV4-3	-	CASSRLQESGNTIYF	TGCGCCAGCAGCCGCTTACAAGAATCTGGAAACACCATATATTTT
TRBJ2-7	-	TRBV13	-	CASSSEVGDEQYF	TGTGCCAGCAGCTCGGAGGTAGGCGACGAGCAGTACTTC
TRBJ1-2	many	TRBV4-2	-	CASSLEAAYGYTF	TGTGCCAGCAGCTTGGAGGCGGCCTATGGCTACACCTTC
TRBJ1-1	once	TRBV7-9	-	CSSSSGTPSGTEAFF	TGTTCCAGCAGCTCCGGGACACCCTCCGGCACTGAAGCTTTCTTT
TRBJ2-2	-	TRBV14	-	CASSHPLYTGELFF	TGTGCCAGCAGCCACCCACTCTACACCGGGGAGCTGTTTTTT
TRBJ2-7	few	TRBV7-9	TRBD1	CASSLSKGQRSYEQYF	TGTGCCAGCAGCTTGTCTAAGGGACAGAGGTCCTACGAGCAGTACTTC
TRBJ1-1	few	TRBV27	-	CASRPGAGGFLRAFF	TGTGCCAGCAGGCCAGGAGCCGGGGGGTTCCTTAGGGCTTTCTTT
TRBJ2-1	-	TRBV18	TRBD2	CASSPGDYPPLF	TGTGCCAGCTCACCTGGGGACTATCCTCCTCTCTTC
TRBJ2-7	-	TRBV15	-	CATQDRPYEQYF	TGTGCCACCCAAGACAGACCCTACGAGCAGTACTTC
TRBJ2-3	-	TRBV7-2	-	CASSRRGLGTDTQYF	TGTGCCAGCTCCCGGAGGGGCCTCGGCACAGATACGCAGTATTTT
TRBJ2-2	few	TRBV7-2	-	CASSLWESLGELFF	TGTGCCAGCAGCTTATGGGAGTCACTCGGGGAGCTGTTTTTT
TRBJ2-7	-	TRBV29-1	TRBD1	CSANMDTGVGYEQYF	TGCAGCGCGAATATGGATACAGGGGTGGGTTACGAGCAGTACTTC
TRBJ2-7	-	TRBV7-2	TRBD1	CASSPGQGFYEQYF	TGTGCCAGCAGCCCCGGACAGGGTTTCTACGAGCAGTACTTC
TRBJ2-7	-	TRBV10-1	-	CASSPGNYEQYF	TGCGCCAGCAGTCCAGGGAACTACGAGCAGTACTTC
TRBJ1-5	-	TRBV29-1	TRBD1	CSVSAGTGNQPQHF	TGCAGCGTTTCCGCCGGGACAGGCAATCAGCCCCAGCATTTT
TRBJ2-3	-	TRBV7-9	TRBD2	CASSRPGLGTDTQYF	TGTGCCAGCAGCCGACCGGGACTAGGAACAGATACGCAGTATTTT
TRBJ2-1	few	TRBV4-3	-	CASSQELLRSGEQFF	TGCGCCAGCAGCCAAGAGCTCCTCCGGTCGGGTGAGCAGTTCTTC